Given below is one T cell receptor beta chain in context. Its antigen is as yet unknown. This entry comes from a study of T cells in Graves' hyperthyroidism and ophthalmopathy. Germline V gives CDR1 MNHNS, CDR2 SASEGT. The CDR3 covers 14 residues. The junction had 8 bases not matched to a gene; V was cut back by 6 bases and J by 7 bases. Disease lasting under 3 months, a NOSPECS grade of at least 4, and a Clinical Activity Score of at least 3 were features of the ophthalmopathy patients. TCR beta CDR3 region amplification was performed from RNA transcripts. TCR CDR3 underwent first-round RT-PCR with the HTBI primer set. TCRdb fed the multiplex PCR reads into MiXCR, producing one record per CDR3 protein. The table includes 620,000 or so distinct CDR3 sequences, about 14% detected once. Study results and caveats: Stable hyperthyroidism was separated from ophthalmopathy by a model based on 13 V-J features. Expanded thyroid clonotypes (above 0.001) were mostly also found in blood.

This receptor was identified in a woman in her 50s with Graves' ophthalmopathy. The rearrangement links TRBV6-1 to TRBJ1-3; 8 bases line up with TRBD1. The sample taken for sequencing was blood. The CDR3 nucleotides are TGTGCCAGCAGCAACAGGGGGATCGGCAACACCATATATTTT. Its protein product is CASSNRGIGNTIYF.